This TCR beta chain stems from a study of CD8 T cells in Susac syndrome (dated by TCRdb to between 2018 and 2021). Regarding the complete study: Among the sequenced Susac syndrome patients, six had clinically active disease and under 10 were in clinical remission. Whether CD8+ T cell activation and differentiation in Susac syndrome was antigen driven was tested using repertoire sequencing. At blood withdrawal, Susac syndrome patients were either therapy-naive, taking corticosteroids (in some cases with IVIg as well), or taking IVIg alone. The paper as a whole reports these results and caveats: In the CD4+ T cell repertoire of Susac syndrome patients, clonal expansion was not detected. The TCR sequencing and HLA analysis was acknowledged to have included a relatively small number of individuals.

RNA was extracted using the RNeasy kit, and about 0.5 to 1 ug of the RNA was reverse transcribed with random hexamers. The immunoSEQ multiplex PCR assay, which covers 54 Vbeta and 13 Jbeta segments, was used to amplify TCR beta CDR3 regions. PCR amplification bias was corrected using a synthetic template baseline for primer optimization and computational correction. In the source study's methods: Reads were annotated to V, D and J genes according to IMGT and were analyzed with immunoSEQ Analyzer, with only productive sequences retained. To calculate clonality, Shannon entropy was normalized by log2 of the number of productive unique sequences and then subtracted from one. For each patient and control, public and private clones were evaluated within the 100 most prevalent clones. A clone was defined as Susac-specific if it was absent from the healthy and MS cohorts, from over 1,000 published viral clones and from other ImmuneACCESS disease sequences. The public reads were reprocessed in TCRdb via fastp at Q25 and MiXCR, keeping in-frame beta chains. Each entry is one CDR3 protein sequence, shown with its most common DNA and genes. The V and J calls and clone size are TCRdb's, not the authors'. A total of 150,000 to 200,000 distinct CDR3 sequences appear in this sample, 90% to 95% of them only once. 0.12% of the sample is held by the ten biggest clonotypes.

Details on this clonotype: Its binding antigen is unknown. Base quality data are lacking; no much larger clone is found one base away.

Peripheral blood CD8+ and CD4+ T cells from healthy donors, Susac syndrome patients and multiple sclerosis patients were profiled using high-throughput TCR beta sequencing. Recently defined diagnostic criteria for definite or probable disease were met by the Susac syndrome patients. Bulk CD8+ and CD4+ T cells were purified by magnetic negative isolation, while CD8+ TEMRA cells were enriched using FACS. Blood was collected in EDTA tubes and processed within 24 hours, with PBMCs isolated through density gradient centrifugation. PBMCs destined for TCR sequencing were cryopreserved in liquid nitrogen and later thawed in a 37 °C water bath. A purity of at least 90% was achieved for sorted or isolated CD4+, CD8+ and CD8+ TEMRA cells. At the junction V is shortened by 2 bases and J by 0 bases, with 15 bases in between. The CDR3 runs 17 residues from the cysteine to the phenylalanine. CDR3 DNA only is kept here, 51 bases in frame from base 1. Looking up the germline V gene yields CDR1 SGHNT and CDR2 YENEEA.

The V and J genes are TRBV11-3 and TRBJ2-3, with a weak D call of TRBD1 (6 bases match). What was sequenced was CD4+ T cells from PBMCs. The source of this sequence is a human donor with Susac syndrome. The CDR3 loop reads CASSLQGRGTSTDTQYF. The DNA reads TGTGCCAGCAGCTTACAGGGGCGTGGAACTAGCACAGATACGCAGTATTTT. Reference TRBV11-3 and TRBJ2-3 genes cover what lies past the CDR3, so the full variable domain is EAGVVQSPRYKIIEKKQPVAFWCNPISGHNTLYWYLQNLGQGPELLIRYENEEAVDDSQLPKDRFSAERLKGVDSTLKIQPAELGDSAVYLCASSLQGRGTSTDTQYFGPGTRLTVL.